The 29 T cell receptor beta chains reported below all come from one sample, sequenced in a study of cytomegalovirus exposure and HLA in healthy donors. The PCR employed 60 Vbeta primers together with 13 Jbeta primers. Libraries were prepared by immunoSEQ multiplex PCR; TCRdb keeps only in-frame clonotypes and omits some of them. The table records approximately 190,000 clones, about four fifths of them present only once. The sequenced sample was PBMCs. All receptors come from a woman aged 50 to 60 in good health and CMV-seropositive.

CDR3 sequence reads: CASSFGAGEETQYF. The CDR3 bases are TGCGCCAGCAGCTTTGGGGCGGGAGAAGAGACCCAGTACTTC. The chain employs TRBV5-1 and TRBJ2-5; 7 nucleotides agree with TRBD2. The CDR3 contains 14 residues. V shed 2 bases, J shed 3 bases, and the junction held 4 bases outside the gene matches. CDR1 is SGHRS, CDR2 YFSETQ, per germline.

The table lists this clone with a few counts. CDR3 sequence: CASSYSKTGHPYEQYF. CDR3 DNA: TGTGCCAGCAGTTACTCGAAGACAGGGCACCCCTACGAGCAGTACTTC. V and J are TRBV6-7 and TRBJ2-7; 7 nucleotides align to TRBD1. TRBV6-7 is identified as an open reading frame with a role that is uncertain. V was pared by 0 bases and J by 2 bases, with 7 bases of the junction left unmatched. The CDR3 is made up of 16 amino acids.

The CDR3 region is CASSFPPGQGRGEQYF. In nucleotides, the CDR3 is TGTGCCAGCAGTTTCCCCCCGGGACAGGGGAGAGGCGAGCAGTACTTC. This chain connects TRBV28 to TRBJ2-7, with TRBD1 identical over 10 bases. The ends lost 3 bases at V and 6 bases at J; junction bases unmatched: 11. Germline V lookup: CDR1 MDHEN, CDR2 SYDVKM. The CDR3 loop spans 16 amino acids.

The rearrangement uses TRBV18 and TRBJ1-1, with D maybe TRBD1 (5 bases). V was cut by 3 bases and J by 6 bases, with 14 bases left in between. The CDR3 covers 14 residues. In germline, CDR1 is KGHSH, CDR2 LQKENI. Here the CDR3 reads CASSPVGGSAEAFF. CDR3 bases: TGTGCCAGCTCACCCGTGGGGGGTTCGGCTGAAGCTTTCTTT.

The chain recombines TRBV28 with TRBJ2-7; the match to TRBD1 covers 8 bases. The CDR3 totals 14 residues. Looked up from germline, CDR1 is MDHEN and CDR2 is SYDVKM. V lost 5 bases and J lost 2; bases outside the gene matches: 5. CDR3 bases: TGTGCCAGCAGTGACAGGGGTGTTCCCTACGAGCAGTACTTC. Translating gives CASSDRGVPYEQYF.

This chain uses TRBV11-2 with TRBJ2-1; 7 positions match TRBD2. Germline assignment: CDR1 SGHAT and CDR2 FQNNGV. J lost 2 bases, V lost 1 base, and 8 bases had no gene match. CDR3 length equals 17 residues. The CDR3 DNA is TGTGCCAGCAGCTTAGGAATCGGCGGGGGTGCCTACAATGAGCAGTTCTTC. Amino acid sequence: CASSLGIGGGAYNEQFF.

The rearrangement joins TRBV4-1 to TRBJ2-5; maybe TRBD2 (5 bases). Germline CDR1 is MGHRA and CDR2 is YSYEKL. CDR3 length: 15 amino acids. Trimming pared 0 bases from V and 4 bases from J, leaving 12 bases between. The CDR3 bases are TGCGCCAGCAGCCAAGATCTAGGCGGGCCAGAGACCCAGTACTTC. Its protein product is CASSQDLGGPETQYF.

The J gene is TRBJ2-6, the V gene TRBV28, with TRBD1 matching over 9 bases. The CDR3 has 20 amino acids. V was pared by 6 bases and J by 0 bases, with 15 bases of the junction left unmatched. Germline V gives CDR1 MDHEN, CDR2 SYDVKM. The CDR3 is CASRKGGRDRDPSGANVLTF. CDR3 bases: TGTGCCAGCAGAAAGGGCGGACGGGACAGGGACCCCTCTGGGGCCAACGTCCTGACTTTC.

V gene TRBV5-1 combines with J gene TRBJ2-3; D uncertain. The germline V and J ends were trimmed by 4 bases and 6 bases, with 15 bases remaining between them. Germline assignment: CDR1 SGHRS and CDR2 YFSETQ. This CDR3 has 14 amino acids. CDR3 nucleotides: TGCGCCAGCAGCCCTGGTAGAGACGGGGATACGCAGTATTTT. This codes for CASSPGRDGDTQYF.

This clone was observed a single time. This rearrangement joins TRBV18 to TRBJ1-5; a weak D match, TRBD1 (6 bases). V was clipped by 4 bases and J by 4 bases, with 14 bases between them. Germline assignment: CDR1 KGHSH and CDR2 LQKENI. This CDR3 comprises 15 residues. The CDR3, as DNA: TGTGCCAGCTCACGATCCCCAGACAGGAATCAGCCCCAGCATTTT. It specifies CASSRSPDRNQPQHF.

This chain joins TRBV4-3 and TRBJ2-3; TRBD2 is a possible D gene (7 bases). The length of the CDR3 is 17 residues. V gave up 3 bases and J gave up 4 bases, with 20 bases separating them. Germline V lookup: CDR1 LGHNA, CDR2 YSLEER. CDR3: CASSQQKGGGGSDTQYF. In DNA, the CDR3 is TGCGCCAGCAGCCAGCAAAAAGGGGGGGGTGGGTCAGATACGCAGTATTTT.

The chain employs TRBV7-2 and TRBJ1-1, with D possibly TRBD1 on 5 matching bases. V was shortened by 6 bases and J by 1 base, with 9 bases between the two germline ends. CDR1 is SGHTA and CDR2 is FQGNSA in the germline V gene. CDR3 size: 13 residues. CDR3 protein: CASRMGRNTEAFF. The CDR3 region has the DNA TGTGCCAGCAGAATGGGGCGGAACACTGAAGCTTTCTTT.

The chain is built from TRBV6-1 and TRBJ2-7; no firm D call. CDR1 and CDR2 (germline): MNHNS, SASEGT. V dropped 7 bases and J dropped 0 bases, with 13 bases sitting between them. The CDR3 sequence is 14 residues long. For the CDR3, the DNA is TGTGCCAGCACCCCGAGGTTTAGCTCCTACGAGCAGTACTTC. Its translation is CASTPRFSSYEQYF.

V is TRBV19 and J is TRBJ2-5; 11 bases fit TRBD1. The CDR3 spans 14 residues. Germline CDR1 LNHDA, CDR2 SQIVND (reference sequence). The trim removed 5 bases at V and 5 bases at J, leaving 4 bases unmatched. Here the CDR3 reads CASSLGQGAETQYF. In nucleotides, the CDR3 is TGTGCCAGTAGTCTAGGACAGGGGGCGGAGACCCAGTACTTC. Drawing the rest from reference TRBV19 and TRBJ2-5, the complete variable domain is DGGITQSPKYLFRKEGQNVTLSCEQNLNHDAMYWYRQDPGQGLRLIYYSQIVNDFQKGDIAEGYSVSREKKESFPLTVTSAQKNPTAFYLCASSLGQGAETQYFGPGTRLLVL.

The chain carries TRBV10-3 and TRBJ2-1; 8 nucleotides align to TRBD1. Per germline, CDR1 ENHRY and CDR2 SYGVKD. The CDR3 consists of 13 residues. Trimming cost V 6 bases and J 6 bases; bases outside gene matches: 4. The CDR3 region has the DNA TGTGCCATCAGCGGACAGGGTCCCAATGAGCAGTTCTTC. Protein product: CAISGQGPNEQFF.

This chain joins TRBV6-5 and TRBJ2-1; possibly TRBD2 for D (6 bases). V was pared by 6 bases and J by 10 bases, with 16 bases between. This CDR3 is 13 amino acids long. The germline gives CDR1 MNHEY, CDR2 SVGAGI. CDR3 nucleotide sequence: TGTGCCAGCAGGCACCGACTAGAGGGCGAGCAGTTCTTC. Amino acid sequence: CASRHRLEGEQFF.

V gene TRBV5-1 combines with J gene TRBJ1-1, with D unclear. The ends were cut back, 0 bases at V and 1 base at J, with 7 bases in the middle. Germline loops: CDR1 SGHRS, CDR2 YFSETQ. The CDR3 runs 14 residues. This CDR3 is CASSLGLWNTEAFF. The CDR3 DNA reads as TGCGCCAGCAGCTTGGGACTCTGGAACACTGAAGCTTTCTTT.

In its sample, this clone was seen a few times. The CDR3 bases are TGCGCCAGCAGCCGGGGACAGGGCTCCTATAATTCACCCCTCCACTTT. Protein sequence: CASSRGQGSYNSPLHF. The chain joins TRBV5-1 to TRBJ1-6, with 9 bases aligning to TRBD1. Germline values: CDR1 SGHRS, CDR2 YFSETQ. V shed 4 bases and J 0 bases; nucleotides not matched to a gene: 2. The CDR3 is 16 residues long.

This clone was seen a few times. The chain links TRBV30 to TRBJ2-1; 7 bases are a match to TRBD2. J gave up 8 bases and V 7 bases, and 14 bases lay outside the gene matches. CDR1 and CDR2 from the germline V gene are GTSNPN and SVGIG (reference sequence). The CDR3 sequence is 14 residues long. CDR3 region: CASSLVKGRDEQFF. The CDR3, as DNA: TGTGCCTCTTCCTTGGTGAAGGGGAGGGATGAGCAGTTCTTC.

This clone has only one observation. The genes are TRBV2 and TRBJ2-1, with 10 bases lining up with TRBD1. Germline V gene lookup returns CDR1 SNHLY and CDR2 FYNNEI. V lost 6 bases to trimming and J lost 6 bases; unmatched junction nucleotides: 5. The CDR3 loop spans 14 amino acids. CDR3 in amino acids: CASRPWTGGNEQFF. CDR3 coding DNA: TGTGCCAGCAGGCCATGGACAGGGGGCAATGAGCAGTTCTTC.

The rearrangement joins TRBV4-2 to TRBJ1-1; D is unresolved. The V gene's germline CDR1 is LGHNA and CDR2 YNFKEQ. The CDR3 spans 15 residues. V lost 6 bases, J lost 1 base, and 15 bases lay in between. Written as DNA, the CDR3 is TGTGCCAGCAGTGGAGGAACGACTTGGAACACTGAAGCTTTCTTT. Translating gives CASSGGTTWNTEAFF.

The chain combines TRBV9 with TRBJ2-7; D possibly corresponds to TRBD2 (5 bases). Trimming removed 0 bases at V and 2 bases at J, with 12 bases between. Per the germline V gene, CDR1 is SGDLS and CDR2 is YYNGEE. The CDR3 loop spans 15 amino acids. The CDR3 DNA sequence: TGTGCCAGCAGCGTAGGGAGGAGTGGAGCCTACGAGCAGTACTTC. Translating it yields CASSVGRSGAYEQYF.

The V gene is TRBV6-1, the J gene TRBJ1-1; TRBD1 might be the D (6 bases). The germline CDR1 and CDR2 sequences are MNHNS and SASEGT. Trimming left V 6 bases short and J 3 bases short, with 11 bases between. This CDR3 comprises 13 residues. For the CDR3, the DNA is TGTGCCAGCAGCACAGGGCGGGACACTGAAGCTTTCTTT. Amino acid sequence: CASSTGRDTEAFF.

This clone was seen just once. J is TRBJ2-1 and V is TRBV25-1; 7 nucleotides line up with TRBD2. This CDR3 region has 13 residues. With 5 bases clipped from V and 5 bases from J, the junction kept 3 bases outside the gene matches. Germline CDR1 MGHDK, CDR2 SYGVNS. The CDR3: CASSLAGDNEQFF. In DNA, the CDR3 is TGTGCCAGCAGTTTGGCGGGGGACAATGAGCAGTTCTTC.

The genes are TRBV2 and TRBJ1-1; the match to TRBD1 covers 7 bases. The germline gives CDR1 SNHLY, CDR2 FYNNEI. The J segment lost 0 bases and the V segment lost 6 bases, leaving 10 bases of the junction unmatched. This CDR3 contains 16 residues. The CDR3 loop reads CASSVLKQGMNTEAFF. CDR3 in DNA: TGTGCCAGCAGCGTCCTTAAACAGGGGATGAACACTGAAGCTTTCTTT.

This clone was found a few times. The rearrangement joins TRBV21-1 to TRBJ2-4; the listed D gene, TRBD2, was not tested against the DNA. TRBV21-1 is tagged as a pseudogene. The CDR3 spans 14 residues. The CDR3 loop is CASSGGRPQNIQYF. DNA for the CDR3: TGTGCCAGCAGCGGCGGGCGGCCCCAAAACATTCAGTACTTC.

The chain employs TRBV4-1 and TRBJ1-1, with 8 bases identical to TRBD1. J gave up 3 bases and V 7 bases, and 10 bases lay outside the gene matches. Per germline, CDR1 MGHRA and CDR2 YSYEKL. The CDR3 has 15 amino acids. In DNA form, the CDR3 reads TGCGCCAGCACTCGGACAGGGACGTTGGACACTGAAGCTTTCTTT. It translates to CASTRTGTLDTEAFF.

The chain carries TRBV19 and TRBJ1-1; D might be TRBD1 (6 bases). CDR3 length equals 15 residues. CDR1 is LNHDA and CDR2 is SQIVND in the germline V gene (reference sequence). The V end lost 6 bases, the J end lost 0 bases, and 14 bases lay between the germline ends. The CDR3 is CASSHLTGLNTEAFF. In DNA, the CDR3 is TGTGCCAGTAGCCATTTGACAGGCCTGAACACTGAAGCTTTCTTT.

J is TRBJ1-2 and V is TRBV19; 9 bases are shared with TRBD1. This CDR3 has 15 residues. Germline V gene sequence: CDR1 LNHDA, CDR2 SQIVND (reference sequence). J lost 3 bases, V lost 8 bases, and 10 bases had no gene match. The CDR3 DNA sequence: TGTGCCAGTCGATACCGGGACAGGGATGACTATGGCTACACCTTC. Residues: CASRYRDRDDYGYTF.